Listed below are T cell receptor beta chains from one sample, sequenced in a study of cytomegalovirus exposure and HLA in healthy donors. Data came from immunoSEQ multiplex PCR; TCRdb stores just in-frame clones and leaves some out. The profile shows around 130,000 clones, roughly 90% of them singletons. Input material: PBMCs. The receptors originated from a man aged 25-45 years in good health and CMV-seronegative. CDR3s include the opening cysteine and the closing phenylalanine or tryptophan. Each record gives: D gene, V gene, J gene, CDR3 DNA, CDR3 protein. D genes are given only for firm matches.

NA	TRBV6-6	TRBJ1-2	TGTGCCAGCAGTTACTCTGGGGGGACGGCGAGCGGCTACACCTTC	CASSYSGGTASGYTF
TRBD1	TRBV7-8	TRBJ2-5	TGTGCCAGCAGCCCCCCGACAGGGTTTCAAGAGACCCAGTACTTC	CASSPPTGFQETQYF
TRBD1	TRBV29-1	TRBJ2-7	TGCAGCGTCGCCGGGACAGGGATTTCCTACGAGCAGTACTTC	CSVAGTGISYEQYF
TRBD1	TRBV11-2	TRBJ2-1	TGTGCCAGCAGCCTTGGGGACAGGGAGTTCAATGAGCAGTTCTTC	CASSLGDREFNEQFF
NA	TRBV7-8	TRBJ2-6	TGTGCCAGCAGCTTACGGACACAGGGCTCTGGGGCCAACGTCCTGACTTTC	CASSLRTQGSGANVLTF
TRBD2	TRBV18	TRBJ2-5	TGTGCCAGCTCACGGAGCCGGGGGGGCAGTGAGACCCAGTACTTC	CASSRSRGGSETQYF
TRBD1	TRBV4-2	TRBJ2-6	TGTGCCAGCACCCCACAGGGGAGCTCTGGGGCCAACGTCCTGACTTTC	CASTPQGSSGANVLTF
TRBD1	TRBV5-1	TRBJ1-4	TGCGCCAGCAGCTTGGAGGGACAGTCTAATGAAAAACTGTTTTTT	CASSLEGQSNEKLFF
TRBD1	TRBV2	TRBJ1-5	TGTGCCAGCAGTGACGGACAGGGGTACCAGCCCCAGCATTTT	CASSDGQGYQPQHF
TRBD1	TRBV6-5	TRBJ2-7	TGTGCCAGCAGTTACTCGGGACAGGACTCCTACGAGCAGTACTTC	CASSYSGQDSYEQYF
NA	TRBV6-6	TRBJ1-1	TGTGCCAGCACCTTCGGACAAGAAGCTTTCTTT	CASTFGQEAFF